This entry lists 9 T cell receptor beta chains sequenced from one sample in a study of radiotherapy plus CTLA-4 blockade in lung cancer. Here immunoSEQ multiplex PCR was the method, and the copy in TCRdb shows in-frame clones only, minus some. The table records about 98,000 clones, 82% of them present only once. Sequenced material: peripheral blood, taken from a patient treated with radiotherapy plus ipilimumab. The origin of the receptors is a human donor with non-small cell lung cancer who had a partial response to radiotherapy plus ipilimumab.

The chain is built from TRBV5-1 and TRBJ2-7; TRBD1 matches 7 bases. CDR3 length: 14 amino acids. The J segment lost 4 bases and the V segment lost 1 base, leaving 5 bases of the junction unmatched. Germline V lookup: CDR1 SGHRS, CDR2 YFSETQ. CDR3 sequence: CASSLRGQSYEQYF. CDR3 bases: TGCGCCAGCAGCTTGCGGGGACAGTCATACGAGCAGTACTTC. The whole variable domain, remainder taken from reference TRBV5-1 and TRBJ2-7, is KAGVTQTPRYLIKTRGQQVTLSCSPISGHRSVSWYQQTPGQGLQFLFEYFSETQRNKGNFPGRFSGRQFSNSRSEMNVSTLELGDSALYLCASSLRGQSYEQYFGPGTRLTVT.

This chain uses TRBV18 with TRBJ1-2, with D possibly matching TRBD1 (6 bases). CDR1 is KGHSH, CDR2 LQKENI, per germline. V was clipped by 2 bases and J by 7 bases, with 17 bases between them. The CDR3 loop spans 15 amino acids. The CDR3 region has the DNA TGTGCCAGCTCACCAGAGCACAGGGCCCAGGCTGGCTACACCTTC. Its translation: CASSPEHRAQAGYTF.

In this sample, this clone turned up once. The chain couples TRBV9 to TRBJ2-2; D is unresolved. Looked up from germline, CDR1 is SGDLS and CDR2 is YYNGEE. V lost 3 bases and J lost 7, with 13 bases in between. The CDR3 totals 14 residues. CDR3 sequence: CASSGSWAGGELFF. The CDR3 nucleotides are TGTGCCAGCAGCGGCTCATGGGCCGGCGGGGAGCTGTTTTTT.

This clone was picked up a small number of times. The rearrangement joins TRBV19 to TRBJ2-4, with D tentatively TRBD1 (6 bases). The CDR3 consists of 14 residues. In germline, CDR1 is LNHDA, CDR2 SQIVND (reference sequence). V was pared by 10 bases and J by 2 bases, with 15 bases between. The CDR3 DNA reads TGTGCCACCATGCCGAGGGGGACCAAAAACATTCAGTACTTC. Amino acid sequence: CATMPRGTKNIQYF.

The chain combines TRBV5-1 with TRBJ1-1, with no clear D. The CDR3 covers 13 residues. CDR1 and CDR2 (germline): SGHRS, YFSETQ. V gave up 0 bases and J gave up 4 bases, with 7 bases separating them. CDR3 sequence: CASSLGGGTEAFF. The DNA for the CDR3 is TGCGCCAGCAGCTTGGGGGGAGGCACTGAAGCTTTCTTT.

The genes are TRBV28 and TRBJ2-7; no firm D call. The V end lost 2 bases, the J end lost 1 base, and 9 bases lay between the germline ends. Germline V gene lookup returns CDR1 MDHEN and CDR2 SYDVKM. CDR3 length: 14 amino acids. This CDR3 is CASSLPFRSYEQYF. The CDR3 DNA reads TGTGCCAGCAGTTTACCTTTCCGGTCCTACGAGCAGTACTTC.

This clone came up a few times. This sequence joins TRBV5-1 and TRBJ1-1, with 7 bases lining up with TRBD1. V lost 1 base to trimming and J lost 4 bases; unmatched junction nucleotides: 10. There are 16 residues in the CDR3. Looked up from germline, CDR1 is SGHRS and CDR2 is YFSETQ. The CDR3 spells CASSLRSTGSGTEAFF. In nucleotides, the CDR3 is TGCGCCAGCAGCTTGAGGTCGACAGGGTCGGGCACTGAAGCTTTCTTT.

The chain carries TRBV6-5 and TRBJ2-2, with D maybe TRBD2 (6 bases). Germline V gene sequence: CDR1 MNHEY, CDR2 SVGAGI. The CDR3 is made up of 16 amino acids. The V gene lost 4 bases and the J gene lost 5 bases, with 17 bases spanning the gap. This CDR3 is CASSFIGRGGTGELFF. The DNA for the CDR3 is TGTGCCAGCAGTTTCATTGGTAGGGGAGGAACCGGGGAGCTGTTTTTT.

V is TRBV28 and J is TRBJ2-1; 12 positions agree with TRBD2. After removal of 2 bases from V and 1 base from J, the junction contained 9 bases not matched to a gene. CDR1 and CDR2 from the germline V gene are MDHEN and SYDVKM. This CDR3 contains 19 residues. The CDR3 DNA reads as TGTGCCAGCAGTTTAGGCTTTCTAGCGGGAGGGTTATCCTACAATGAGCAGTTCTTC. It translates to CASSLGFLAGGLSYNEQFF. Based on the CDR3 plus reference TRBV28 and TRBJ2-1, the full variable domain is DVKVTQSSRYLVKRTGEKVFLECVQDMDHENMFWYRQDPGLGLRLIYFSYDVKMKEKGDIPEGYSVSREKKERFSLILESASTNQTSMYLCASSLGFLAGGLSYNEQFFGPGTRLTVL.